This record looks at one T cell receptor beta chain sequence and its context. Its antigen is unidentified. This entry is derived from a study of graft-versus-host responses after intestinal transplantation. In the study overall: Isolated intestinal, liver-intestinal, or multivisceral transplants were what recipients had. Anti-thymocyte globulin induction preceded roughly 3 years of tacrolimus and steroid maintenance in all recipients.

V lost 6 bases and J lost 2; bases outside the gene matches: 7. The CDR3 is 14 residues long. Germline V gene data show CDR1 as WSHSY and CDR2 as SAAADI. Here immunoSEQ multiplex PCR was the method, and the copy in TCRdb shows in-frame clones only, minus some. The top ten clones hold 0.69% of a sample with 80,000 or so clones, about 90% of them seen once. Whole-study results and caveats: Early post-transplant HvG declines were associated with peak circulating GvH clone levels. Present in recipient marrow, GvH clones included some that appeared first in ileum or blood.

The genes are TRBV10-2 and TRBJ2-7; 7 nucleotides line up with TRBD2. This clonotype was sampled from a human patient who received an intestinal transplant, so some T cells may come from the graft donor. The sequences come from PBMCs, collected 98 days after intestinal transplantation. The CDR3 DNA is TGCGCCAGCAGGACGCCGGGAGGTACCTACGAGCAGTACTTC. Translating gives CASRTPGGTYEQYF.